These T cell receptor beta chains were read from a single sample in a study of T-cell reconstitution after alpha-beta-depleted transplantation in children. Via MiXCR, TCRdb re-called the PCR reads, giving one row per CDR3 protein. The repertoire consists of 500,000 or so distinct CDR3 sequences, with less than 35% occurring once and the leading ten covering approximately 2.3%. The material was PBMCs from the stem cell graft donor, obtained from the stem cell graft. The receptors shown here come from a human donor who donated a stem cell graft to a child with aplastic anemia. CDR3s include the opening cysteine and the closing phenylalanine or tryptophan. Each record gives: clone size, J gene, V gene, D gene, CDR3 protein, CDR3 DNA. A D gene is named only where the DNA matches it firmly. Rows may omit the clone size; those that give it use once, few, many or a size class.

few TRBJ1-4 TRBV6-1 NA CASSRTVPITSEKLFF TGTGCCAGCAGTAGGACAGTGCCTATAACTTCTGAAAAACTGTTTTTT
NA TRBJ1-3 TRBV30 NA CAWGHPSGNTIYF TGTGCCTGGGGACACCCCTCTGGAAACACCATATATTTT
NA TRBJ1-1 TRBV12-3/TRBV12-4 TRBD1 CASSLQGAGDTEAFF TGTGCCAGCAGTTTGCAGGGGGCGGGGGACACTGAAGCTTTCTTT
many TRBJ2-5 TRBV6-5 NA CASSYSGSTQTQYF TGTGCCAGCAGTTACTCAGGGTCTACGCAGACCCAGTACTTC
few TRBJ2-7 TRBV27 NA CASSLESGTYEQYF TGTGCCAGCAGTTTAGAAAGCGGAACCTACGAGCAGTACTTC
few TRBJ2-5 TRBV18 TRBD1 CASSSDRVETQYF TGTGCCAGCTCATCCGACAGGGTGGAGACCCAGTACTTC
few TRBJ1-1 TRBV9 TRBD1 CASSARQGLNTEAFF TGTGCCAGCAGCGCAAGACAGGGGCTGAACACTGAAGCTTTCTTT
few TRBJ2-3 TRBV15 NA CATSVGGDTQYF TGTGCCACCAGCGTAGGGGGAGATACGCAGTATTTT
NA TRBJ1-2 TRBV7-2 TRBD1 CASSLTGARNGYTF TGTGCCAGCAGCTTGACAGGGGCGCGAAATGGCTACACCTTC
few TRBJ1-3 TRBV12-2 NA CASRPGHGGNTIYF TGTGCAAGTCGCCCGGGACACGGAGGAAACACCATATATTTT
few TRBJ1-6 TRBV5-1 TRBD1 CASSLAGTGAYNSPLHF TGCGCCAGCAGCTTGGCGGGGACAGGGGCCTATAATTCACCCCTCCACTTT
few TRBJ2-5 TRBV20-1 NA CSALWGLQETQYF TGCAGTGCTTTGTGGGGGCTCCAAGAGACCCAGTACTTC
NA TRBJ2-1 TRBV20-1 TRBD2 CSAPRGTSGRNEQFF TGCAGTGCTCCCCGAGGGACTAGCGGGAGAAATGAGCAGTTCTTC
NA TRBJ1-4 TRBV20-1 NA CSASGLRQANEKLFF TGCAGTGCTAGTGGATTGCGACAGGCTAATGAAAAACTGTTTTTT
NA TRBJ2-1 TRBV20-1 TRBD2 CSAVTSGKYNEQFF TGCAGTGCCGTGACTAGCGGGAAATACAATGAGCAGTTCTTC
NA TRBJ1-6 TRBV12-3/TRBV12-4 NA CASSLHRAPLHF TGTGCCAGCAGTTTACATAGGGCACCCCTCCACTTT
few TRBJ2-5 TRBV12-3/TRBV12-4 TRBD2 CASSQRLASPQETQYF TGTGCCAGCAGTCAAAGACTAGCGTCACCCCAAGAGACCCAGTACTTC
few TRBJ1-1 TRBV6-1 TRBD1 CASRPGQRRGNTEAFF TGTGCCAGCAGGCCGGGACAGCGGCGCGGGAACACTGAAGCTTTCTTT
few TRBJ2-2 TRBV20-1 NA CSARPALAPGELFF TGCAGTGCTAGGCCCGCGCTAGCGCCCGGGGAGCTGTTTTTT
NA TRBJ2-5 TRBV12-3/TRBV12-4 NA CASSMQETQYF TGTGCCAGCAGTATGCAAGAGACCCAGTACTTC
NA TRBJ2-1 TRBV7-2 NA CASSSTTQGNEQFF TGTGCCAGCAGCTCAACAACACAGGGCAATGAGCAGTTCTTC
NA TRBJ2-1 TRBV5-1 NA CASSAQGRVAEQFF TGCGCCAGCAGCGCTCAGGGGAGGGTCGCTGAGCAGTTCTTC
once TRBJ1-1 TRBV7-2 NA CASSPPPMTEAFF TGTGCCAGCAGCCCGCCACCCATGACGGAAGCTTTCTTT
few TRBJ1-3 TRBV5-6 TRBD1 CASSFRTGGPGNTIYF TGTGCCAGCAGTTTCAGGACAGGGGGCCCTGGAAACACCATATATTTT
few TRBJ2-5 TRBV6-5 NA CASSYWTQETQYF TGTGCCAGCAGTTACTGGACCCAAGAGACCCAGTACTTC
few TRBJ2-7 TRBV29-1 TRBD1 CSVEGDGTGYEQYF TGCAGCGTTGAGGGAGACGGGACAGGCTACGAGCAGTACTTC
NA TRBJ1-1 TRBV5-5 NA CASTEDSLMNTEAFF TGTGCCAGCACGGAGGACAGCCTCATGAACACTGAAGCTTTCTTT
NA TRBJ1-1 TRBV6-5 TRBD1 CASSLGQGAMNTEAFF TGTGCCAGCAGTTTGGGACAGGGGGCTATGAACACTGAAGCTTTCTTT
NA TRBJ2-1 TRBV4-3 TRBD2 CASSQVRTSGRGLFF TGCGCCAGCAGCCAAGTGAGGACTAGCGGGAGGGGGCTGTTCTTC
NA TRBJ1-4 TRBV30 TRBD1 CAWSVQGILEKLFF TGTGCCTGGAGTGTACAGGGGATCTTGGAAAAACTGTTTTTT
NA TRBJ2-1 TRBV6-2/TRBV6-3 TRBD1 CASQITGGFEQFF TGTGCCAGCCAAATAACAGGGGGCTTTGAGCAGTTCTTC
NA TRBJ2-5 TRBV30 NA CAWSSRTVKTQYF TGTGCCTGGAGTTCTCGGACAGTAAAGACCCAGTACTTC
NA TRBJ1-6 TRBV9 NA CASSANQHSTPLHF TGTGCCAGCAGCGCAAATCAGCATTCTACACCCCTCCACTTT
NA TRBJ2-5 TRBV5-5 NA CASSSRLGETQYF TGTGCCAGCAGCTCTAGACTCGGGGAGACCCAGTACTTC
few TRBJ1-3 TRBV7-2 NA CASSLYGTSGNTIYF TGTGCCAGCAGCTTATACGGCACCTCTGGAAACACCATATATTTT
few TRBJ1-2 TRBV7-2 NA CASSLVPGDLTKGGYTF TGTGCCAGCAGCTTAGTTCCAGGGGACTTAACGAAGGGTGGCTACACCTTC
NA TRBJ2-2 TRBV18 TRBD2 CASSLAGISNTGELFF TGTGCCAGCTCACTAGCGGGAATCTCGAACACCGGGGAGCTGTTTTTT
NA TRBJ2-2 TRBV19 NA CASSMRTGELFF TGTGCCAGTAGTATGAGGACCGGGGAGCTGTTTTTT
few TRBJ2-2 TRBV29-1 TRBD1 CSVAGQGAWNTGELFF TGCAGCGTGGCTGGACAGGGGGCTTGGAACACCGGGGAGCTGTTTTTT
NA TRBJ2-1 TRBV20-1 TRBD2 CSAGPSGRENEQFF TGCAGTGCCGGCCCTAGCGGGAGGGAAAATGAGCAGTTCTTC
NA TRBJ2-7 TRBV5-6 TRBD2 CASNGGGSSYEQYF TGTGCCAGCAATGGGGGAGGGAGCTCCTACGAGCAGTACTTC
NA TRBJ2-1 TRBV10-1 TRBD2 CASSIRLAGSVEQFF TGCGCCAGCAGCATAAGGTTAGCGGGATCGGTCGAGCAGTTCTTC
once TRBJ2-7 TRBV7-2 NA CASSSQGGEYEQYF TGTGCCAGCAGCTCCCAGGGGGGCGAATACGAGCAGTACTTC
NA TRBJ1-1 TRBV7-9 NA CASSLARSGAEAFF TGTGCCAGCAGCTTAGCGAGGTCTGGGGCTGAAGCTTTCTTT
NA TRBJ2-3 TRBV6-5 NA CASSYLGADTDTQYF TGTGCCAGCAGTTACTTAGGGGCAGACACAGATACGCAGTATTTT
NA TRBJ1-5 TRBV5-1 TRBD1 CASSLDRGAGPQHF TGCGCCAGCAGCTTGGACAGGGGTGCAGGGCCCCAGCATTTT
NA TRBJ2-1 TRBV5-1 NA CASSLDTDRNNEQFF TGCGCCAGCAGCTTGGACACAGACAGGAACAATGAGCAGTTCTTC
NA TRBJ2-2 TRBV7-9 TRBD2 CASASPGLAVTGELFF TGTGCCAGCGCATCCCCGGGACTAGCGGTCACCGGGGAGCTGTTTTTT
NA TRBJ1-4 TRBV18 NA CASSLNRQPNEKLFF TGTGCCAGCTCACTCAACAGACAGCCAAATGAAAAACTGTTTTTT
few TRBJ1-1 TRBV12-3/TRBV12-4 NA CASALAEAFF TGTGCCAGCGCGTTGGCTGAAGCTTTCTTT
NA TRBJ2-3 TRBV6-2/TRBV6-3 TRBD2 CASSLSGSGGTQYF TGTGCCAGCAGCCTTAGCGGGAGCGGCGGTACGCAGTATTTT
NA TRBJ2-1 TRBV5-1 TRBD2 CASSSAGVRNEQFF TGCGCCAGCAGTTCAGCGGGAGTACGGAATGAGCAGTTCTTC
NA TRBJ2-5 TRBV25-1 NA CASTQGPQETQYF TGTGCCAGCACTCAAGGCCCCCAAGAGACCCAGTACTTC
NA TRBJ2-7 TRBV5-1 NA CASAARQNYEQYF TGCGCCAGCGCCGCGAGGCAGAACTACGAGCAGTACTTC